Listed here are 8 T cell receptor beta chains from one sample, sequenced in a study of cytomegalovirus exposure and HLA in healthy donors (TCRdb year 2017). Libraries were prepared through the immunoSEQ multiplex PCR assay. For the multiplex PCR, a mixture combining 60 forward primers for TCR Vbeta segments and 13 reverse primers for TCR Jbeta segments was used. The clones in this table, taken by TCRdb from immuneACCESS, are in-frame only. Not every clone is retained; where verified, under half of the shortfall comes from an unresolved V gene, and the cause of the rest is unknown. This sample comprises about 170,000 clones, around 76% of them detected only once. Roughly 7.1% of the sample is in the top ten clones. Sequencing input: PBMCs. The receptors originated from a man aged 35 to 55 in good health and CMV-seropositive.

This clone was observed a single time. This chain uses TRBV5-1 with TRBJ2-7; TRBD2 matches 9 bases. Looked up from germline, CDR1 is SGHRS and CDR2 is YFSETQ. This CDR3 is built from 16 residues. V lost 4 bases to trimming and J lost 1 base; unmatched junction nucleotides: 9. In DNA form, the CDR3 reads TGCGCCAGCAGCCCCCGGGGGAGCGGGGGGTCCTACGAGCAGTACTTC. Its translation is CASSPRGSGGSYEQYF.

For this clone: Germline and junction disagree at one end, which may indicate a read error. This chain uses TRBV7-2 with TRBJ1-3; D call uncertain. The CDR3 loop spans 15 amino acids. Germline V lookup: CDR1 SGHTA, CDR2 FQGNSA. The CDR3: CAGSLSGASGNTIYF. The CDR3 bases are TGTGCCGGCAGCTTAAGCGGAGCCTCTGGAAACACCATATATTTT.

This chain uses TRBV27 with TRBJ2-5; the match to TRBD2 covers 9 bases. This CDR3 is 15 amino acids long. Trimming removed 4 bases from V and 1 base from J; junction bases left unmatched: 4. Looked up from germline, CDR1 is MNHEY and CDR2 is SMNVEV (reference sequence). The CDR3 DNA reads as TGTGCCAGCAGTTCCCCGCGGGGGGGCCAAGAGACCCAGTACTTC. Residues: CASSSPRGGQETQYF.

This rearrangement joins TRBV4-3 to TRBJ1-1, with 11 nucleotides matching TRBD1. V shed 5 bases and J 6 bases; nucleotides not matched to a gene: 8. The CDR3 spans 15 residues. Germline assignment: CDR1 LGHNA and CDR2 YSLEER. CDR3 bases: TGCGCCAGCAGCTATTGCCCGGGACAGGGGGCTGAAGCTTTCTTT. This sequence encodes CASSYCPGQGAEAFF.

This clone was detected a few times. The CDR3 loop is CASSQRRDTYEQYF. The CDR3, as DNA: TGCGCCAGCAGTCAGCGCCGGGACACCTACGAGCAGTACTTC. The genes are TRBV23-1 and TRBJ2-7; tentatively, D is TRBD1 (6 bases). TRBV23-1 is marked as an open reading frame, function uncertain. The V and J ends lost 3 bases and 2 bases respectively, with 11 bases between them. The CDR3 covers 14 residues.

The chain is built from TRBV10-2 and TRBJ2-2; TRBD1 matches at 8 bases. Losses at the gene ends were 4 bases for V and 4 bases for J; bases not matched to a gene: 5. The CDR3 consists of 15 residues. Germline-derived CDR1 and CDR2 are WSHSY and SAAADI. CDR3 sequence reads: CASSGQGAGTGELFF. The DNA for the CDR3 is TGCGCCAGCAGTGGCCAGGGGGCGGGCACCGGGGAGCTGTTTTTT.

The rearrangement uses TRBV29-1 and TRBJ1-1, with D uncertain. Germline V CDR1 and CDR2: SQVTM, ANQGSEA. CDR3 length: 14 residues. The V gene lost 7 bases and the J gene lost 4 bases, with 19 bases spanning the gap. The CDR3 loop is CSGLSSGYVTEAFF. The CDR3 nucleotides read TGCAGCGGGCTAAGCAGCGGATATGTCACTGAAGCTTTCTTT.

This chain links TRBV6-5 with TRBJ1-1; unclear D gene. Germline loops: CDR1 MNHEY, CDR2 SVGAGI. The CDR3 is made up of 14 amino acids. With 0 bases removed from V and 0 bases from J, the gap between germline ends came to 5 bases. This CDR3 reads CASSYSGVNTEAFF. The CDR3 region has the DNA TGTGCCAGCAGTTACTCGGGAGTGAACACTGAAGCTTTCTTT.